The 22 T cell receptor beta chains listed next were all sequenced from one sample in a study of radiation and T cells in renal cell carcinoma. Documented time point: blood 2 weeks post-SBRT. The treatment: 15 Gy SBRT to primary tumor, nephrectomy 4 weeks later. Assay: immunoSEQ multiplex PCR; the TCRdb copy retains only in-frame clones and omits some. The data hold about 150,000 clones, with roughly 86% observed a single time. The sample was blood, taken from a patient whose treatment included radiotherapy and nephrectomy. These receptors all stem from a woman aged 50 to 60 with renal cell carcinoma.

The chain employs TRBV9 and TRBJ2-3; 11 nucleotides align to TRBD2. The germline CDR1 and CDR2 sequences are SGDLS and YYNGEE. The CDR3 sequence is 16 residues long. Trimming at V came to 4 bases and at J to 2 bases, leaving 6 bases not matched to a gene. Written as DNA, the CDR3 is TGTGCCAGCAGCCCCGGGACTAGCGGATCCACAGATACGCAGTATTTT. This translates into CASSPGTSGSTDTQYF. Full variable domain (missing parts from reference TRBV9 and TRBJ2-3): DSGVTQTPKHLITATGQRVTLRCSPRSGDLSVYWYQQSLDQGLQFLIQYYNGEERAKGNILERFSAQQFPDLHSELNLSSLELGDSALYFCASSPGTSGSTDTQYFGPGTRLTVL.

This chain links TRBV5-1 with TRBJ2-3; 8 bases map to TRBD2. The CDR3 spans 14 residues. The V segment lost 5 bases and the J segment 2 bases; nucleotides outside the gene matches: 4. Germline CDR1 reads SGHRS; CDR2 reads YFSETQ. CDR3 bases: TGCGCCAGCAGATTACTAGCGGCCACAGATACGCAGTATTTT. Protein sequence: CASRLLAATDTQYF.

The CDR3 is CASRTWTEHYGYTF. In nucleotides, the CDR3 is TGTGCCAGCAGAACCTGGACGGAGCACTATGGCTACACCTTC. The chain carries TRBV6-1 and TRBJ1-2; D ambiguous. Trimming pared 6 bases from V and 3 bases from J, leaving 14 bases between. The CDR3 runs 14 residues. Per germline, CDR1 MNHNS and CDR2 SASEGT.

This chain uses TRBV9 with TRBJ1-2; unclear D gene. V lost 3 bases, J lost 0 bases, and 12 bases lay in between. The CDR3 is 15 amino acids. CDR1 and CDR2 (germline): SGDLS, YYNGEE. In DNA form, the CDR3 reads TGTGCCAGCAGCGCCCAATGGGAAGCTAACTATGGCTACACCTTC. Protein sequence: CASSAQWEANYGYTF.

The J gene is TRBJ1-3, the V gene TRBV30; D remains unclear. Trimming removed 5 bases at V and 0 bases at J, with 11 bases between. The germline gives CDR1 GTSNPN, CDR2 SVGIG (reference sequence). The CDR3 covers 14 residues. The CDR3 sequence: CAWAAGHSGNTIYF. The CDR3 region has the DNA TGTGCCTGGGCGGCAGGCCACTCTGGAAACACCATATATTTT.

The V and J genes are TRBV5-4 and TRBJ2-5, with 9 positions matching TRBD2. J was trimmed by 5 bases and V by 2 bases; bases with no gene match: 4. The CDR3 is 14 residues long. Germline CDR1 reads SGHNT; CDR2 reads YYREEE (reference sequence). CDR3 in amino acids: CASSLGGGVETQYF. The CDR3 DNA reads TGTGCCAGCAGCTTAGGCGGGGGGGTGGAGACCCAGTACTTC. The full variable domain, in which reference TRBV5-4 and TRBJ2-5 provide the parts outside the CDR3, is ETGVTQSPTHLIKTRGQQVTLRCSSQSGHNTVSWYQQALGQGPQFIFQYYREEENGRGNFPPRFSGLQFPNYSSELNVNALELDDSALYLCASSLGGGVETQYFGPGTRLLVL.

The rearrangement joins TRBV6-6 to TRBJ2-3; D unresolved. V was cut by 0 bases and J by 2 bases, with 9 bases left in between. CDR1 and CDR2 (germline): MNHNY, SVGAGI (reference sequence). This CDR3 is built from 15 residues. The DNA for the CDR3 is TGTGCCAGCAGTTACTCGCCCGGAGTCACAGATACGCAGTATTTT. Its translation: CASSYSPGVTDTQYF.

The chain joins TRBV5-1 to TRBJ2-3, with D tentatively TRBD1 (5 bases). Trimming stripped 2 bases from V and 0 bases from J, with 13 bases between. The CDR3 covers 16 residues. CDR1 and CDR2 (germline): SGHRS, YFSETQ. The CDR3, as DNA: TGCGCCAGCAGCTTTCCCCTGGACATTAGCACAGATACGCAGTATTTT. It is translated as CASSFPLDISTDTQYF. Full variable domain (outside the CDR3, taken from reference TRBV5-1 and TRBJ2-3): KAGVTQTPRYLIKTRGQQVTLSCSPISGHRSVSWYQQTPGQGLQFLFEYFSETQRNKGNFPGRFSGRQFSNSRSEMNVSTLELGDSALYLCASSFPLDISTDTQYFGPGTRLTVL.

V is TRBV30 and J is TRBJ2-1; D ambiguous. V lost 1 base and J lost 6, with 10 bases in between. This CDR3 region has 13 residues. Per the germline V gene, CDR1 is GTSNPN and CDR2 is SVGIG (reference sequence). CDR3 in amino acids: CAWSASLGNEQFF. In DNA, the CDR3 is TGTGCCTGGAGTGCCTCCTTGGGCAATGAGCAGTTCTTC.

The chain links TRBV5-1 to TRBJ2-3, with a tentative D call TRBD2 (5 bases). V lost 0 bases, J lost 1 base, and 9 bases lay in between. The CDR3 runs 15 residues. Per germline, CDR1 SGHRS and CDR2 YFSETQ. The DNA of the CDR3 is TGCGCCAGCAGCTTGGCTAGCTTCGGCACAGATACGCAGTATTTT. This gives the protein CASSLASFGTDTQYF.

This clone was recorded once. The chain combines TRBV7-8 with TRBJ1-2, with D perhaps TRBD1 (6 bases). The CDR3 has 14 amino acids. V was pared by 1 base and J by 7 bases, with 13 bases between. Germline V lookup: CDR1 SGHVS, CDR2 FQNEAQ. The CDR3 nucleotides read TGTGCCAGCAGCTTAGACAGGGACGGTGGTGGCTACACCTTC. Protein sequence: CASSLDRDGGGYTF.

This chain connects TRBV5-4 to TRBJ1-1; 8 nucleotides align to TRBD1. V trimming: 2 bases; J trimming: 4 bases; junction bases outside the gene matches: 10. CDR1 and CDR2 (germline): SGHNT, YYREEE (reference sequence). This CDR3 spans 16 amino acids. The CDR3 reads CASSFPGTGDVTEAFF. The CDR3 DNA is TGTGCCAGCAGCTTCCCCGGGACAGGAGACGTCACTGAAGCTTTCTTT.

The rearrangement uses TRBV2 and TRBJ2-7, with 12 bases fitting TRBD2. Germline CDR1 and CDR2: SNHLY and FYNNEI. This CDR3 comprises 17 residues. J lost 0 bases, V lost 4 bases, and 7 bases had no gene match. In DNA, the CDR3 is TGTGCCAGCAGTGGCTCACTAGCGGGGGGCCTCTCCTACGAGCAGTACTTC. It yields the protein CASSGSLAGGLSYEQYF.

V and J are TRBV5-4 and TRBJ1-6; no firm D call. The germline CDR1 and CDR2 sequences are SGHNT and YYREEE (reference sequence). The CDR3 is made up of 16 amino acids. Trimming removed 2 bases from V and 0 bases from J, with 9 bases in between. The CDR3 nucleotides are TGTGCCAGCAGCTTCGGCTACCCCTCCTATAATTCACCCCTCCACTTT. Protein sequence: CASSFGYPSYNSPLHF.

The chain links TRBV4-2 to TRBJ1-1, with 8 bases matching TRBD1. The CDR3 spans 14 residues. Trimming took 7 bases from V and 2 from J; bases not matched to a gene: 6. Germline V gene lookup returns CDR1 LGHNA and CDR2 YNFKEQ. Here the CDR3 DNA reads TGTGCCAGCACCCAGACAGGGGCCAACACTGAAGCTTTCTTT. As protein: CASTQTGANTEAFF.

This clone appeared a few times. The chain employs TRBV6-5 and TRBJ1-2; D not resolved. The germline V gene encodes CDR1 MNHEY and CDR2 SVGAGI. The CDR3 is 12 amino acids. V was clipped by 4 bases and J by 4 bases, with 7 bases between them. Written as DNA, the CDR3 is TGTGCCAGCAGTTCCTCCGCCTATGGCTACACCTTC. This encodes CASSSSAYGYTF.

This rearrangement joins TRBV6-6 to TRBJ1-1; D not resolved. The length of the CDR3 is 12 residues. Looked up from germline, CDR1 is MNHNY and CDR2 is SVGAGI (reference sequence). Deletions cut 4 bases from V and 10 bases from J, with 13 bases between. The chain's CDR3 is CASSSEPPAAFF. CDR3 DNA: TGTGCCAGCAGTTCTGAACCCCCGGCAGCTTTCTTT.

This clone was observed a handful of times. The chain recombines TRBV19 with TRBJ1-1; weak D call: TRBD1 (6 bases). CDR1 is LNHDA, CDR2 SQIVND, per germline (reference sequence). The CDR3 has 14 amino acids. V was cut by 4 bases and J by 0 bases, with 9 bases left in between. The CDR3 bases are TGTGCCAGTAGTAGGACAGCTGTGAACACTGAAGCTTTCTTT. Translation gives CASSRTAVNTEAFF. The whole variable domain, remainder taken from reference TRBV19 and TRBJ1-1, is DGGITQSPKYLFRKEGQNVTLSCEQNLNHDAMYWYRQDPGQGLRLIYYSQIVNDFQKGDIAEGYSVSREKKESFPLTVTSAQKNPTAFYLCASSRTAVNTEAFFGQGTRLTVV.

V and J are TRBV5-5 and TRBJ1-6, with D hard to call. Trimming left V 0 bases short and J 9 bases short, with 10 bases between. Germline CDR1 is SGHKS and CDR2 is YYEKEE (reference sequence). The CDR3 consists of 14 residues. CDR3 in DNA: TGTGCCAGCAGCTTGGGAACCGGTGGTTCACCCCTCCACTTT. This encodes CASSLGTGGSPLHF.

The chain combines TRBV7-9 with TRBJ2-1, with D unclear. The germline V gene has CDR1 SEHNR and CDR2 FQNEAQ (reference sequence). This CDR3 comprises 12 residues. V was trimmed by 3 bases and J by 7 bases, leaving 7 bases between them. CDR3 sequence reads: CASSFGRNEQFF. The CDR3 bases are TGTGCCAGCAGCTTCGGCCGGAATGAGCAGTTCTTC.

This chain links TRBV5-1 with TRBJ1-3; D call uncertain. Germline V gene sequence: CDR1 SGHRS, CDR2 YFSETQ. V was shortened by 3 bases and J by 1 base, with 14 bases between the two germline ends. This CDR3 has 16 residues. The CDR3 sequence is CASSSWAGVSGNTIYF. CDR3 bases: TGCGCCAGCAGCTCCTGGGCCGGGGTGTCTGGAAACACCATATATTTT.

V and J are TRBV18 and TRBJ2-1, with TRBD1 as a possible D gene (7 bases). Germline lookup yields CDR1 KGHSH and CDR2 LQKENI. The CDR3 has 15 residues. V was pared by 1 base and J by 5 bases, with 12 bases between. The CDR3: CASSPLSGGNNEQFF. The CDR3 region has the DNA TGTGCCAGCTCACCACTTTCAGGGGGGAACAATGAGCAGTTCTTC.